This T cell receptor beta chain was profiled in a study of T cells in women clearing cervical HPV infection. The repertoire was sequenced with immunoSEQ multiplex PCR; TCRdb's copy has only in-frame clones and lacks some. In total, the table holds tens of thousands of clones. Note on this clone: The read ends 3 residues before the CDR3 terminus; that terminus is restored from the germline J gene.

The CDR3 has 15 amino acids. The germline gives CDR1 LNHDA, CDR2 SQIVND (reference sequence). J gave up 1 base and V 3 bases, and 4 bases lay outside the gene matches. This TCR came from a woman aged 18 to 75 with a cervical HPV16 infection that either progressed to CIN3+ or cleared (not recorded which). The sequencing sample was made of blood buffy coat. This rearrangement joins TRBV19 to TRBJ2-7, with 9 bases aligning to TRBD1. The part of the CDR3 DNA that was read is TGTGCCAGTAGTATCGGCGGACAGGGGTCCTACGAG. Amino acids: CASSIGGQGSYE. The full-length CDR3 reads as CASSIGGQGSYEQYF.